The 28 T cell receptor beta chains given below trace back to one sample, sequenced in a study of cytomegalovirus exposure and HLA in healthy donors. Vbeta (60) and Jbeta (13) primers were used in the PCR. The data were produced by immunoSEQ multiplex PCR, yet TCRdb's version contains in-frame clones alone and is incomplete. This table holds about 170,000 clones, approximately 80% found once. Sequencing was done on a sample of PBMCs. The receptors here all came from a young woman in good health and CMV-seronegative.

The chain links TRBV7-3 to TRBJ2-2; no reliable D call. CDR3 length: 13 residues. V lost 5 bases, J lost 1 base, and 5 bases lay in between. Germline values: CDR1 SGHTA, CDR2 FQGTGA. The CDR3 coding sequence is TGTGCCAGCAGCCGAGGGAACACCGGGGAGCTGTTTTTT. Translated, it gives CASSRGNTGELFF.

This chain connects TRBV6-1 to TRBJ2-1; 7 bases match TRBD1. Germline assignment: CDR1 MNHNS and CDR2 SASEGT. Trimming cost V 6 bases and J 4 bases; bases outside gene matches: 12. The CDR3 consists of 16 residues. CDR3 sequence (DNA): TGTGCCAGCAGAGAACCCCTGACAGGGCTTTACAATGAGCAGTTCTTC. It translates to CASREPLTGLYNEQFF.

The table lists this clone with a few counts. The J gene is TRBJ1-3, the V gene TRBV2; the D is unclear. The CDR3 is 15 amino acids. The V end was cut by 5 bases, the J end by 0 bases, with 11 bases between. Germline loops: CDR1 SNHLY, CDR2 FYNNEI. The CDR3 protein is CASSLDRSSGNTIYF. CDR3 DNA sequence: TGTGCCAGCAGTCTTGACCGGAGCTCTGGAAACACCATATATTTT.

This clone has only a few counts. The rearrangement links TRBV28 to TRBJ1-4, with D unclear. This CDR3 spans 14 amino acids. Trimming took 5 bases from V and 7 from J, leaving 14 bases between them. Per germline, CDR1 MDHEN and CDR2 SYDVKM. CDR3 protein: CASSGEARFEKLFF. The CDR3 DNA is TGTGCCAGCAGTGGGGAGGCTAGATTTGAAAAACTGTTTTTT.

The V gene is TRBV20-1, the J gene TRBJ2-1; no definite D call. The CDR3 extends over 11 amino acids. Trimming left V 7 bases short and J 5 bases short, with 9 bases between. Per germline, CDR1 DFQATT and CDR2 SNEGSKA (reference sequence). The CDR3 is CSGRRNNEQFF. The CDR3 bases are TGCAGTGGGAGACGGAACAATGAGCAGTTCTTC.

DNA for the CDR3: TGTGCCAGCAGCTTGGGGGGACAGGGTCTCAATGAGCAGTTCTTC. Its translation: CASSLGGQGLNEQFF. The chain uses TRBV5-4 and TRBJ2-1; 9 nucleotides align to TRBD1. With 0 bases clipped from V and 6 bases from J, the junction kept 4 bases outside the gene matches. Germline CDR1 SGHNT, CDR2 YYREEE (reference sequence). CDR3 length: 15 residues.

This clone was seen more than once but under ten times. Here the CDR3 DNA reads TGTGCCAGCAGACCAGGGACAGGGGACACCGGGGAGCTGTTTTTT. It specifies CASRPGTGDTGELFF. The chain links TRBV6-5 to TRBJ2-2, with TRBD1 matching 10 bases. J lost 3 bases, V lost 6 bases, and 4 bases had no gene match. This CDR3 spans 15 amino acids. Germline CDR1 is MNHEY and CDR2 is SVGAGI.

CDR3 in DNA: TGTGCCAGCAGAAAGACACGAAATAGCAATCAGCCCCAGCATTTT. It specifies CASRKTRNSNQPQHF. The gene calls are TRBV6-5 and TRBJ1-5; D gene ambiguous. CDR1 and CDR2 from the germline V gene are MNHEY and SVGAGI. The CDR3 runs to 15 residues. V was shortened by 6 bases and J by 0 bases, with 12 bases between the two germline ends.

This clone was recorded only once. The chain employs TRBV7-9 and TRBJ2-5; the match to TRBD1 covers 8 bases. With 0 bases clipped from V and 5 bases from J, the junction kept 2 bases outside the gene matches. The germline CDR1 and CDR2 sequences are SEHNR and FQNEAQ (reference sequence). This CDR3 comprises 14 residues. CDR3 in amino acids: CASSLATGVETQYF. The CDR3 DNA sequence: TGTGCCAGCAGCTTAGCGACAGGGGTGGAGACCCAGTACTTC.

Turning to this clone: Sequence at one end of the junction differs from germline and may be a read error. This chain joins TRBV7-9 and TRBJ1-4, with D possibly being TRBD1 (6 bases). The germline CDR1 and CDR2 sequences are SEHNR and FQNEAQ (reference sequence). CDR3 length equals 16 residues. The CDR3 region is CSSSLAIRGGREKLFF. CDR3 in DNA: TGTTCCAGCAGCTTAGCCATCCGGGGGGGGCGAGAAAAACTGTTTTTT.

This clone has more than one count but fewer than ten. Other DNA sequences of this sample code for an identical CDR3. The CDR3 DNA sequence: TGCGCCAGCAGCTCGAGGACAGGGAACACTGAAGCTTTCTTT. Translated: CASSSRTGNTEAFF. The chain has TRBV5-1 and TRBJ1-1; 7 bases agree with TRBD1. Germline V gene sequence: CDR1 SGHRS, CDR2 YFSETQ. Trimming took 3 bases from V and 1 from J; bases not matched to a gene: 3. This CDR3 spans 14 amino acids.

The rearrangement joins TRBV7-3 to TRBJ1-1; 8 nucleotides match TRBD1. The V and J ends lost 6 bases and 4 bases, in that order; junction bases with no gene match: 4. CDR1 and CDR2 (germline): SGHTA, FQGTGA. The CDR3 spans 13 residues. CDR3 DNA sequence: TGTGCCAGCAGGTCGACAGGGGCCACTGAAGCTTTCTTT. As protein: CASRSTGATEAFF. The full variable domain, its missing parts supplied by reference TRBV7-3 and TRBJ1-1, is GAGVSQTPSNKVTEKGKYVELRCDPISGHTALYWYRQSLGQGPEFLIYFQGTGAADDSGLPNDRFFAVRPEGSVSTLKIQRTERGDSAVYLCASRSTGATEAFFGQGTRLTVV.

The table lists this clone with a few counts. The rearrangement links TRBV6-6 to TRBJ1-1; D remains ambiguous. The V end was cut by 6 bases, the J end by 1 base, with 9 bases between. CDR1 is MNHNY and CDR2 is SVGAGI in the germline V gene (reference sequence). The CDR3 is 13 amino acids. DNA for the CDR3: TGTGCCAGCAGGAGACCGGGGAACACTGAAGCTTTCTTT. The encoded protein is CASRRPGNTEAFF.

CDR3 in amino acids: CASSLGQGIAKNIQYF. The CDR3 DNA follows: TGTGCCAGCAGCCTCGGACAGGGAATAGCCAAAAACATTCAGTACTTC. V and J are TRBV7-6 and TRBJ2-4; 8 nucleotides agree with TRBD1. The V gene's germline CDR1 is SGHVS and CDR2 FNYEAQ. This CDR3 spans 16 amino acids. V was pared by 5 bases and J by 0 bases, with 6 bases of the junction left unmatched. Drawing the rest from reference TRBV7-6 and TRBJ2-4, the complete variable domain is GAGVSQSPRYKVTKRGQDVALRCDPISGHVSLYWYRQALGQGPEFLTYFNYEAQQDKSGLPNDRFSAERPEGSISTLTIQRTEQRDSAMYRCASSLGQGIAKNIQYFGAGTRLSVL.

This clone was recorded only once. The chain has TRBV28 and TRBJ1-5, with a possible D match to TRBD1 (6 bases). The CDR3 has 18 residues. Trimming stripped 2 bases from V and 2 bases from J, with 19 bases between. Per the germline V gene, CDR1 is MDHEN and CDR2 is SYDVKM. CDR3 nucleotides: TGTGCCAGCAGTTTACCTCCCGGGACATATTCCGGCAATCAGCCCCAGCATTTT. It translates to CASSLPPGTYSGNQPQHF.

V and J are TRBV2 and TRBJ2-2; D gene uncertain. The germline CDR1 and CDR2 sequences are SNHLY and FYNNEI. Trimming removed 2 bases at V and 6 bases at J, with 4 bases between. The CDR3 has 12 amino acids. Written as DNA, the CDR3 is TGTGCCAGCAGTGAACTATCCGGGGAGCTGTTTTTT. As protein: CASSELSGELFF.

The chain couples TRBV18 to TRBJ2-5; D gene ambiguous. CDR1 and CDR2 (germline): KGHSH, LQKENI. Trimming stripped 3 bases from V and 5 bases from J, with 7 bases between. This CDR3 comprises 12 residues. CDR3 amino acids: CASSPTRETQYF. The CDR3, as DNA: TGTGCCAGCTCACCCACCAGGGAGACCCAGTACTTC.

The J gene is TRBJ2-2, the V gene TRBV5-1; TRBD1 aligns across 9 bases. J was trimmed by 7 bases and V by 4 bases; bases with no gene match: 23. CDR1 is SGHRS, CDR2 YFSETQ, per germline. This CDR3 is built from 20 residues. The CDR3 region is CASSPKYKTIQGATIGELFF. The CDR3 DNA is TGCGCCAGCAGCCCGAAATATAAGACTATACAGGGGGCGACAATCGGGGAGCTGTTTTTT.

V usage is TRBV27 and J usage is TRBJ1-1, with TRBD1 matching over 7 bases. This CDR3 is built from 13 residues. The trim removed 3 bases at V and 8 bases at J, leaving 6 bases unmatched. Germline V gene data show CDR1 as MNHEY and CDR2 as SMNVEV (reference sequence). CDR3 DNA sequence: TGTGCCAGCAGTTTCGTGTGGGACAGCGAAGCTTTCTTT. It specifies CASSFVWDSEAFF.

The chain links TRBV7-9 to TRBJ2-1; perhaps TRBD1 as D (6 bases). The CDR3 consists of 18 residues. V lost 4 bases and J lost 0, with 19 bases in between. Germline loops: CDR1 SEHNR, CDR2 FQNEAQ (reference sequence). Here the CDR3 reads CASSSAQGPMGSYNEQFF. The CDR3, as DNA: TGTGCCAGCAGCTCAGCACAGGGACCGATGGGCTCCTACAATGAGCAGTTCTTC.

This clone occurred a few times. V is TRBV18 and J is TRBJ1-2, with 9 bases aligning to TRBD1. V shed 4 bases and J 3 bases; nucleotides not matched to a gene: 15. This CDR3 has 18 amino acids. Germline CDR1 reads KGHSH; CDR2 reads LQKENI. CDR3 sequence: CASSQLPARDRAYYGYTF. CDR3 coding DNA: TGTGCCAGCTCACAACTTCCCGCCCGGGACAGGGCTTACTATGGCTACACCTTC.

The J gene is TRBJ1-5, the V gene TRBV6-6; no firm D call. Trimming cost V 5 bases and J 4 bases, with 9 bases left between them. The germline V gene encodes CDR1 MNHNY and CDR2 SVGAGI (reference sequence). CDR3 length equals 13 residues. The CDR3 coding sequence is TGTGCCAGCAGTGCACAGCCGAATCAGCCCCAGCATTTT. This gives the protein CASSAQPNQPQHF.

The chain is built from TRBV2 and TRBJ1-1; 7 nucleotides match TRBD1. The CDR3 is made up of 12 amino acids. Germline CDR1 and CDR2: SNHLY and FYNNEI. The ends lost 6 bases at V and 6 bases at J; junction bases unmatched: 4. The CDR3 reads CASRQGLAEAFF. CDR3 DNA sequence: TGTGCCAGCAGACAGGGGTTAGCTGAAGCTTTCTTT.

For the CDR3, the DNA is TGTGCCAGCAGCGTATGGGGAGTCCCCCAACCACTGAGCACAGATACGCAGTATTTT. Protein product: CASSVWGVPQPLSTDTQYF. The chain has TRBV9 and TRBJ2-3; possibly TRBD2 for D (5 bases). This CDR3 is built from 19 residues. Per germline, CDR1 SGDLS and CDR2 YYNGEE. V lost 1 base to trimming and J lost 0 bases, with 21 bases between them.

The chain uses TRBV10-2 and TRBJ1-5; the D is unclear. CDR1 and CDR2 (germline): WSHSY, SAAADI. This CDR3 has 12 residues. Trimming pared 6 bases from V and 5 bases from J, leaving 8 bases between. The CDR3 region has the DNA TGCGCCAGCAGCGCGGGGTATCAGCCCCAGCATTTT. Its translation is CASSAGYQPQHF.

The J gene is TRBJ1-1, the V gene TRBV5-1; D is unresolved. The germline V and J ends were trimmed by 2 bases and 0 bases, with 14 bases remaining between them. The CDR3 contains 16 residues. Germline V gives CDR1 SGHRS, CDR2 YFSETQ. CDR3 in amino acids: CASSFGGNTLNTEAFF. CDR3 DNA sequence: TGCGCCAGCAGCTTTGGAGGGAATACCTTGAACACTGAAGCTTTCTTT.

This clone was seen more than once but under ten times. This chain connects TRBV5-4 to TRBJ2-7, with 10 bases aligning to TRBD1. Germline loops: CDR1 SGHNT, CDR2 YYREEE (reference sequence). The CDR3 has 15 residues. Losses at the gene ends were 2 bases for V and 1 base for J; bases not matched to a gene: 3. The CDR3 here is CASSFRTGGSYEQYF. DNA for the CDR3: TGTGCCAGCAGCTTCCGGACAGGGGGTTCCTACGAGCAGTACTTC.

This clone was detected a few times. The V gene is TRBV28, the J gene TRBJ1-2, with D perhaps matching TRBD1 (5 bases). The CDR3 consists of 15 residues. V dropped 3 bases and J dropped 5 bases, with 16 bases sitting between them. CDR1 is MDHEN, CDR2 SYDVKM, per germline. This chain's CDR3 is CASSFRQHRRYGYTF. The CDR3 DNA follows: TGTGCCAGCAGTTTCAGACAGCACCGAAGATATGGCTACACCTTC.